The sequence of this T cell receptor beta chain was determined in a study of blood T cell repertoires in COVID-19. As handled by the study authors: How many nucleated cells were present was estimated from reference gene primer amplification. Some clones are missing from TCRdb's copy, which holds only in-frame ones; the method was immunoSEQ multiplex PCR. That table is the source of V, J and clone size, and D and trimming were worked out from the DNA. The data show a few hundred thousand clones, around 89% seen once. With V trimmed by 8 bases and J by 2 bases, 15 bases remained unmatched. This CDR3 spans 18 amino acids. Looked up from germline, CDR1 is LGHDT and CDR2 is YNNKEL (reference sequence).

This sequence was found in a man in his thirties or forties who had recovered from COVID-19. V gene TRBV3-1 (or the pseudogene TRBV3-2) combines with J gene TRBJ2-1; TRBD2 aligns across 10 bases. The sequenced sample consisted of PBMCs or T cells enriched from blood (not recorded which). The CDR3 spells CASPRGESAGGPYNEQFF. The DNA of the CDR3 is TGTGCCAGCCCACGGGGTGAGTCAGCGGGGGGGCCCTACAATGAGCAGTTCTTC.